This TCR beta chain came from a study of blood T cell repertoires in COVID-19. Study in general: Material from acute and convalescent COVID-19 was sourced from the United States, Italy and Spain. Sources were T cells, B-cell-depleted T cells, or PBMCs; the material itself was cDNA or gDNA.

The CDR3 contains 16 residues. Germline CDR1 and CDR2: SSHAT and FNYEAQ (reference sequence). Trimming removed 2 bases from V and 4 bases from J; junction bases left unmatched: 7. Produced via immunoSEQ multiplex PCR; TCRdb's table is partial and in-frame only. Among some 490,000 clones listed, approximately 91% were seen once. The receptor was derived from a woman aged 55-69 years who had recovered from COVID-19. Sequencing used PBMCs or T cells enriched from blood (not recorded which). The V gene is TRBV7-7, the J gene TRBJ2-2; 7 nucleotides line up with TRBD1. CDR3: CASSLSSAGGTGELFF. The CDR3 DNA reads TGTGCCAGCAGCTTAAGTTCGGCAGGGGGCACCGGGGAGCTGTTTTTT.